One and the same sample provided the 25 T cell receptor beta chains below, sequenced in a study of blood T cell repertoires in COVID-19. The method was immunoSEQ multiplex PCR; TCRdb's version includes in-frame clones alone and lacks a portion of them. Counted here are around 150,000 clones, 85% occurring once; the ten biggest clones make up approximately 3%. The sequencing input was peripheral blood. These TCRs come from a human donor with acute or convalescent COVID-19. The donor label of this sample is uncertain.

The rearrangement links TRBV5-1 to TRBJ2-5, with a tentative D call TRBD1 (6 bases). Between the trimmed V and J ends, which lost 3 bases and 5 bases, there was a span of 14 bases. The CDR3 runs to 14 residues. Germline-derived CDR1 and CDR2 are SGHRS and YFSETQ. CDR3: CASSSRGRSETQYF. DNA of the CDR3: TGCGCCAGCAGCTCCAGGGGTCGGAGCGAGACCCAGTACTTC.

V gene TRBV19 combines with J gene TRBJ1-5, with D possibly TRBD1 on 6 matching bases. Trimming took 7 bases from V and 4 from J, leaving 17 bases between them. CDR1 is LNHDA and CDR2 is SQIVND in the germline V gene (reference sequence). The CDR3 runs 15 residues. CDR3 DNA sequence: TGTGCCAGTACCTCGACAGGAGGTTCGAATCAGCCCCAGCATTTT. Translation: CASTSTGGSNQPQHF. Variable domain in full (rest from reference TRBV19 and TRBJ1-5): DGGITQSPKYLFRKEGQNVTLSCEQNLNHDAMYWYRQDPGQGLRLIYYSQIVNDFQKGDIAEGYSVSREKKESFPLTVTSAQKNPTAFYLCASTSTGGSNQPQHFGDGTRLSIL.

The chain has TRBV28 and TRBJ1-5; a weak D match, TRBD1 (6 bases). The CDR3 is 17 amino acids. Germline V gives CDR1 MDHEN, CDR2 SYDVKM. Between the trimmed V and J ends, which lost 3 bases and 0 bases, there was a span of 15 bases. The CDR3 is CASSFAGQSHSNQPQHF. CDR3 nucleotides: TGTGCCAGCAGTTTTGCCGGACAGAGCCATAGCAATCAGCCCCAGCATTTT.

Only a few counts were recorded for this clone. The chain has TRBV11-2 and TRBJ1-3; TRBD1 matches 9 bases. The CDR3 covers 16 residues. With 5 bases clipped from V and 3 bases from J, the junction kept 8 bases outside the gene matches. Germline CDR1 SGHAT, CDR2 FQNNGV. The CDR3 reads CASSPAGTGYGNTIYF. Written as DNA, the CDR3 is TGTGCCAGCAGCCCAGCCGGGACAGGGTATGGAAACACCATATATTTT.

A single count supports this clone. V is TRBV7-2 and J is TRBJ1-1, with unresolved D. Trimming cost V 4 bases and J 1 base, with 13 bases left between them. The CDR3 is made up of 15 amino acids. Germline V gives CDR1 SGHTA, CDR2 FQGNSA. CDR3 nucleotides: TGTGCCAGCAGCTCCCAAATCGCAGGGAACACTGAAGCTTTCTTT. The encoded protein is CASSSQIAGNTEAFF. Variable domain in full (rest from reference TRBV7-2 and TRBJ1-1): GAGVSQSPSNKVTEKGKDVELRCDPISGHTALYWYRQSLGQGLEFLIYFQGNSAPDKSGLPSDRFSAERTGGSVSTLTIQRTQQEDSAVYLCASSSQIAGNTEAFFGQGTRLTVV.

The CDR3 sequence is CASSPQGLLNYGYTF. For the CDR3, the DNA is TGTGCCAGCAGCCCCCAGGGACTCCTTAACTATGGCTACACCTTC. The chain links TRBV3-1 (or the pseudogene TRBV3-2) to TRBJ1-2; weak D call: TRBD1 (5 bases). The V end was cut by 4 bases, the J end by 1 base, with 13 bases between. Germline-derived CDR1 and CDR2 are LGHDT and YNNKEL (reference sequence). The CDR3 consists of 15 residues.

The chain combines TRBV5-6 with TRBJ2-7; D perhaps matches TRBD2 (7 bases). Germline-derived CDR1 and CDR2 are SGHDT and YYEEEE. The V end was cut by 1 base, the J end by 6 bases, with 14 bases between. This CDR3 comprises 14 residues. CDR3 DNA sequence: TGTGCCAGCAGCTTGAGAGGGGGGGCATCCGAGCAGTACTTC. Translated: CASSLRGGASEQYF.

The gene calls are TRBV13 and TRBJ2-5; TRBD1 aligns across 12 bases. The CDR3 is 18 amino acids. V was clipped by 6 bases and J by 9 bases; unmatched bases: 20. Germline V lookup: CDR1 PRHDT, CDR2 FYEKMQ (reference sequence). The CDR3 here is CASRWAPGTGGTEGAQYF. CDR3 nucleotides: TGTGCCAGCAGATGGGCGCCCGGGACAGGGGGCACCGAGGGGGCCCAGTACTTC.

This clone was detected a few times. The chain employs TRBV12-3 or TRBV12-4 and TRBJ2-5; no clear D. V lost 3 bases and J lost 1, with 6 bases in between. The CDR3 has 13 residues. CDR3 residues: CASSFTSQETQYF. The CDR3 DNA reads TGTGCCAGCAGTTTCACCAGCCAAGAGACCCAGTACTTC.

V is TRBV2 and J is TRBJ1-2, with 7 bases aligning to TRBD1. The CDR3 sequence is 15 residues long. The germline CDR1 and CDR2 sequences are SNHLY and FYNNEI. V lost 3 bases, J lost 4 bases, and 8 bases stayed unmatched. The CDR3 DNA reads TGTGCCAGCAGTGATATCATCAGGGGGTCCTATGGCTACACCTTC. This gives the protein CASSDIIRGSYGYTF.

The rearrangement links TRBV3-1 (or the pseudogene TRBV3-2) to TRBJ2-6; D gene ambiguous. The CDR3 runs 16 residues. V lost 5 bases, J lost 0 bases, and 11 bases lay in between. CDR1 is LGHDT and CDR2 is YNNKEL in the germline V gene (reference sequence). Here the CDR3 reads CASSISRSSGANVLTF. The CDR3 coding sequence is TGTGCCAGCAGCATCTCACGGAGCTCTGGGGCCAACGTCCTGACTTTC.

This clone was observed a few times. This chain connects TRBV11-2 to TRBJ2-1; 9 nucleotides align to TRBD2. The germline gives CDR1 SGHAT, CDR2 FQNNGV. This CDR3 is built from 14 residues. V gave up 6 bases and J gave up 6 bases; unmatched junction bases: 6. The DNA for the CDR3 is TGTGCCAGCAGTTACGGACTAGCGACCAATGAGCAGTTCTTC. This translates into CASSYGLATNEQFF. The variable domain in full, completed from reference TRBV11-2 and TRBJ2-1, reads EAGVAQSPRYKIIEKRQSVAFWCNPISGHATLYWYQQILGQGPKLLIQFQNNGVVDDSQLPKDRFSAERLKGVDSTLKIQPAKLEDSAVYLCASSYGLATNEQFFGPGTRLTVL.

The chain is built from TRBV25-1 and TRBJ1-2, with D possibly matching TRBD1 (5 bases). Per germline, CDR1 MGHDK and CDR2 SYGVNS. The ends were cut back, 4 bases at V and 4 bases at J, with 25 bases in the middle. This CDR3 has 18 residues. The CDR3 is CASSVHPRVSDRGYGYTF. CDR3 sequence (DNA): TGTGCCAGCAGTGTACATCCCAGGGTAAGTGATCGTGGCTATGGCTACACCTTC.

V usage is TRBV7-8 and J usage is TRBJ2-1; 11 nucleotides agree with TRBD1. Germline V CDR1 and CDR2: SGHVS, FQNEAQ. V trimming: 4 bases; J trimming: 1 base; junction bases outside the gene matches: 12. The CDR3 length is 19 residues. In DNA form, the CDR3 reads TGTGCCAGCAGCTCCCGTGGACAGGGGGCGATTAGGTCCTACAATGAGCAGTTCTTC. This encodes CASSSRGQGAIRSYNEQFF. Combining the CDR3 with reference TRBV7-8 and TRBJ2-1 gives the whole variable domain GAGVSQSPRYKVAKRGQDVALRCDPISGHVSLFWYQQALGQGPEFLTYFQNEAQLDKSGLPSDRFFAERPEGSVSTLKIQRTQQEDSAVYLCASSSRGQGAIRSYNEQFFGPGTRLTVL.

The chain combines TRBV5-5 with TRBJ1-1; D gene ambiguous. This CDR3 region has 13 residues. Germline CDR1 reads SGHKS; CDR2 reads YYEKEE (reference sequence). V was trimmed by 0 bases and J by 2 bases, leaving 5 bases between them. The CDR3: CASSLAFNTEAFF. The CDR3 DNA reads TGTGCCAGCAGCTTGGCCTTTAACACTGAAGCTTTCTTT. The full variable domain, its missing parts supplied by reference TRBV5-5 and TRBJ1-1, is DAGVTQSPTHLIKTRGQQVTLRCSPISGHKSVSWYQQVLGQGPQFIFQYYEKEERGRGNFPDRFSARQFPNYSSELNVNALLLGDSALYLCASSLAFNTEAFFGQGTRLTVV.

This chain connects TRBV7-9 to TRBJ1-1; no clear D gene. Germline CDR1 reads SEHNR; CDR2 reads FQNEAQ (reference sequence). This CDR3 region has 13 residues. V was clipped by 2 bases and J by 2 bases, with 6 bases between them. The CDR3 DNA is TGTGCCAGCAGCTTAACCAGTAACACTGAAGCTTTCTTT. Translated, it gives CASSLTSNTEAFF.

The chain links TRBV7-9 to TRBJ1-1; D call uncertain. The germline gives CDR1 SEHNR, CDR2 FQNEAQ (reference sequence). The V and J ends lost 4 bases and 4 bases respectively, with 7 bases between them. The CDR3 has 12 residues. The CDR3 bases are TGTGCCAGCAGCTCCCTGGCCACTGAAGCTTTCTTT. Amino acid sequence: CASSSLATEAFF.

The V and J genes are TRBV4-2 and TRBJ1-5; D not resolved. CDR1 and CDR2 (germline): LGHNA, YNFKEQ. This CDR3 spans 16 amino acids. Trimming cost V 0 bases and J 5 bases, with 14 bases left between them. The CDR3 here is CASSQDVGGRDQPQHF. CDR3 nucleotides: TGTGCCAGCAGCCAAGACGTGGGAGGAAGAGATCAGCCCCAGCATTTT.

V and J are TRBV9 and TRBJ2-7, with D possibly matching TRBD1 (5 bases). The germline V gene encodes CDR1 SGDLS and CDR2 YYNGEE. Trimming left V 1 base short and J 3 bases short, with 11 bases between. The CDR3 runs to 14 residues. The CDR3 DNA follows: TGTGCCAGCAGCGTATCCCTTCAGGGCTACGAGCAGTACTTC. It encodes CASSVSLQGYEQYF.

The chain is built from TRBV27 and TRBJ2-7; 8 positions match TRBD1. V lost 5 bases and J lost 4; bases outside the gene matches: 13. This CDR3 is built from 16 residues. In germline, CDR1 is MNHEY, CDR2 SMNVEV (reference sequence). CDR3 sequence reads: CASSLRRTGKIYEQYF. The DNA for the CDR3 is TGTGCCAGCAGTCTGCGAAGGACAGGGAAGATTTACGAGCAGTACTTC.

The rearrangement joins TRBV30 to TRBJ1-6, with 10 bases matching TRBD1. J lost 5 bases, V lost 5 bases, and 6 bases had no gene match. This CDR3 contains 15 residues. Germline V gene lookup returns CDR1 GTSNPN and CDR2 SVGIG (reference sequence). CDR3 sequence (DNA): TGTGCCTGGGCTCGGACAGGGGGAGATAATTCACCCCTCCACTTT. Its translation is CAWARTGGDNSPLHF.

V and J are TRBV18 and TRBJ1-1; the D gene is possibly TRBD1 (5 bases). This CDR3 is built from 15 residues. Trimming took 3 bases from V and 1 from J, leaving 12 bases between them. Germline V CDR1 and CDR2: KGHSH, LQKENI. CDR3 sequence: CASSPGNTGNTEAFF. The CDR3 DNA reads TGTGCCAGCTCACCGGGTAATACAGGGAACACTGAAGCTTTCTTT.

The rearrangement links TRBV14 to TRBJ1-6, with TRBD1 matching over 7 bases. Trimming removed 2 bases from V and 8 bases from J; junction bases left unmatched: 9. This CDR3 has 16 amino acids. CDR1 is SGHDN, CDR2 FVKESK, per germline. CDR3 residues: CASSQRQGLYYSPLHF. The CDR3 nucleotides are TGTGCCAGCAGCCAAAGACAGGGTCTTTATTATTCACCCCTCCACTTT.

V usage is TRBV4-1 and J usage is TRBJ1-3; a weak D match, TRBD1 (6 bases). Germline values: CDR1 MGHRA, CDR2 YSYEKL. The CDR3 extends over 17 amino acids. Trimming took 0 bases from V and 3 from J, leaving 15 bases between them. The CDR3 spells CASSQDGVRGYGNTIYF. The CDR3 bases are TGCGCCAGCAGCCAAGATGGCGTCAGGGGATATGGAAACACCATATATTTT.

This clone was detected only once. V and J are TRBV6-5 and TRBJ1-1; 9 bases are a match to TRBD1. The CDR3 contains 15 residues. V was pared by 2 bases and J by 2 bases, with 3 bases of the junction left unmatched. Germline V gene lookup returns CDR1 MNHEY and CDR2 SVGAGI. CDR3 region: CASSYGGQGNTEAFF. The CDR3 bases are TGTGCCAGCAGTTACGGGGGACAGGGCAACACTGAAGCTTTCTTT.